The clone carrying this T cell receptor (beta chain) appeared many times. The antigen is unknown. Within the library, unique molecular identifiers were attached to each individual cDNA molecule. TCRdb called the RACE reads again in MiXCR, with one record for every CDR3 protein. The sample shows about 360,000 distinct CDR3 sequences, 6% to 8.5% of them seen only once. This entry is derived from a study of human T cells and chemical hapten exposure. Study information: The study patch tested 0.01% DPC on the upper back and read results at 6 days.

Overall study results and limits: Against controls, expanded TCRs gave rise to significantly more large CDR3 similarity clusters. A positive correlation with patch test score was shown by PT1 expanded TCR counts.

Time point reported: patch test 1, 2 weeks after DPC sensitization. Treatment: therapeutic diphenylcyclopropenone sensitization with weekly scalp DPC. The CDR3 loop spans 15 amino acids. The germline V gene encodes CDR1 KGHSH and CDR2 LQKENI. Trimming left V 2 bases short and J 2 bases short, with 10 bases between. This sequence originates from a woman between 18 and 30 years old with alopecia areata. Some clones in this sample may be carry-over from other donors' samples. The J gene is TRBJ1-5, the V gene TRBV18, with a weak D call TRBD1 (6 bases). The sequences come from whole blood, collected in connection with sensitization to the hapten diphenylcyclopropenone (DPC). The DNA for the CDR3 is TGTGCCAGCTCACCAACTGGACAGCGCAATCAGCCCCAGCATTTT. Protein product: CASSPTGQRNQPQHF.